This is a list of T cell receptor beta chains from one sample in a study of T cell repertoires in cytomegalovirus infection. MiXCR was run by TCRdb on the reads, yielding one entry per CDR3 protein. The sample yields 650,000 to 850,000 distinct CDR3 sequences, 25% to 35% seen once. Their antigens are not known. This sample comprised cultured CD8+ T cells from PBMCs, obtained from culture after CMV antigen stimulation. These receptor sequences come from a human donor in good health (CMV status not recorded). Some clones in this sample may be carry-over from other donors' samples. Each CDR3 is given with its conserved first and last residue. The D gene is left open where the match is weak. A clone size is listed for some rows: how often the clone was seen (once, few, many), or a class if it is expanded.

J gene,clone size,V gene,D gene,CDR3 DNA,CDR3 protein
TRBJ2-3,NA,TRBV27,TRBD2,TGTGCCAGCACTCCGGGACTAGCGTCAGATACGCAGTATTTT,CASTPGLASDTQYF
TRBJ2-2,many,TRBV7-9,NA,TGTGCCAGCAGCTTTCTCAGGGTCCGGCGGTACACCGGGGAGCTGTTTTTT,CASSFLRVRRYTGELFF
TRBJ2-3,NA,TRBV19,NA,TGTGCCAGTAGTATAATGGCGGACTATACAGATACGCAGTATTTT,CASSIMADYTDTQYF
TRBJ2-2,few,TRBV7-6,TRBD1,TGTGCCAGCAGCGAAGGGACAGGGGGCGCCGCCGGGGAGCTGTTTTTT,CASSEGTGGAAGELFF
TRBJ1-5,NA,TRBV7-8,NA,TGTGCCAGCACCTTAGGACAACCTAATCAGCCCCAGCATTTT,CASTLGQPNQPQHF
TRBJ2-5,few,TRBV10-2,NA,TGCGCCAGCAGTGAAGACGGACAAGAGACCCAGTACTTC,CASSEDGQETQYF
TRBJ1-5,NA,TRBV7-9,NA,TGTGCCAGCAGCCGGGGGGGGGCAGGTCAGCCCCAGCATTTT,CASSRGGAGQPQHF
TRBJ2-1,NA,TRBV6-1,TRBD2,TGTGCCAGCAGGACCGGGACTAGCGGCAATGAGCAGTTCTTC,CASRTGTSGNEQFF
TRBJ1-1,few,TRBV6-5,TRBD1,TGTGCCAGCAGTTACTCGCAGGGGGTCTCGGCTGAAGCTTTCTTT,CASSYSQGVSAEAFF
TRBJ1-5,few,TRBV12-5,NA,TGTGCTAGTGGTTTGGCAGGGGAACCCCAGCATTTT,CASGLAGEPQHF
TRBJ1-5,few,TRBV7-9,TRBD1,TGTGCCAGCAGCTTAGGGGGACAGATCAATCAGCCCCAGCATTTT,CASSLGGQINQPQHF
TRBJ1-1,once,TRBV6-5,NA,TGTGCCAGCAGTTACTCGGCACGACTCGGTGAAGCTTTCTTT,CASSYSARLGEAFF
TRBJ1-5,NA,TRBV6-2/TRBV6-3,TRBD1,TGTGCCAGCAGGCAAGACAGGGGTCATCAGCCCCAGCATTTT,CASRQDRGHQPQHF
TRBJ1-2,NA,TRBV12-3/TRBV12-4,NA,TGTGCCAGCAGTTTGATTCCGCGACGGGGCTACACCTTC,CASSLIPRRGYTF
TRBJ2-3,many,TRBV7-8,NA,TGTGCCAGCAGCTTCGAACCAGATACGCAGTATTTT,CASSFEPDTQYF
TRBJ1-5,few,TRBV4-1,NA,TGCGCCAGCAGCCAAGGGACGGGTCAGCCCCAGCATTTT,CASSQGTGQPQHF
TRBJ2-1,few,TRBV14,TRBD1,TGTGCCAGCAGCCAAAGACAGGGTTGGGCCAATGAGCAGTTCTTC,CASSQRQGWANEQFF
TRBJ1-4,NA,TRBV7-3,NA,TGTGCCAGCAGCTCCCGGCCCCGACGGGAGGGTAATGAAAAACTGTTTTTT,CASSSRPRREGNEKLFF
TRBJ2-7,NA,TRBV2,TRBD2,TGTGCCAGCAAAGCGGGGGGGCCTTACGAGCAGTACTTC,CASKAGGPYEQYF
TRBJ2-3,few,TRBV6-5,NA,TGTGCCAGCAGTTACTCGAACCTAGGCTTCTCCACAGATACGCAGTATTTT,CASSYSNLGFSTDTQYF
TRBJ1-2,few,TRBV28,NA,TGTGCCAGCAGTTTAAGTGTAGGGGGAAGGGATGGCTACACCTTC,CASSLSVGGRDGYTF
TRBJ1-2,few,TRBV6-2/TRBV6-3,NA,TGTGCCAGCACCCCATCGACAGGTCATGGCTACACCTTC,CASTPSTGHGYTF